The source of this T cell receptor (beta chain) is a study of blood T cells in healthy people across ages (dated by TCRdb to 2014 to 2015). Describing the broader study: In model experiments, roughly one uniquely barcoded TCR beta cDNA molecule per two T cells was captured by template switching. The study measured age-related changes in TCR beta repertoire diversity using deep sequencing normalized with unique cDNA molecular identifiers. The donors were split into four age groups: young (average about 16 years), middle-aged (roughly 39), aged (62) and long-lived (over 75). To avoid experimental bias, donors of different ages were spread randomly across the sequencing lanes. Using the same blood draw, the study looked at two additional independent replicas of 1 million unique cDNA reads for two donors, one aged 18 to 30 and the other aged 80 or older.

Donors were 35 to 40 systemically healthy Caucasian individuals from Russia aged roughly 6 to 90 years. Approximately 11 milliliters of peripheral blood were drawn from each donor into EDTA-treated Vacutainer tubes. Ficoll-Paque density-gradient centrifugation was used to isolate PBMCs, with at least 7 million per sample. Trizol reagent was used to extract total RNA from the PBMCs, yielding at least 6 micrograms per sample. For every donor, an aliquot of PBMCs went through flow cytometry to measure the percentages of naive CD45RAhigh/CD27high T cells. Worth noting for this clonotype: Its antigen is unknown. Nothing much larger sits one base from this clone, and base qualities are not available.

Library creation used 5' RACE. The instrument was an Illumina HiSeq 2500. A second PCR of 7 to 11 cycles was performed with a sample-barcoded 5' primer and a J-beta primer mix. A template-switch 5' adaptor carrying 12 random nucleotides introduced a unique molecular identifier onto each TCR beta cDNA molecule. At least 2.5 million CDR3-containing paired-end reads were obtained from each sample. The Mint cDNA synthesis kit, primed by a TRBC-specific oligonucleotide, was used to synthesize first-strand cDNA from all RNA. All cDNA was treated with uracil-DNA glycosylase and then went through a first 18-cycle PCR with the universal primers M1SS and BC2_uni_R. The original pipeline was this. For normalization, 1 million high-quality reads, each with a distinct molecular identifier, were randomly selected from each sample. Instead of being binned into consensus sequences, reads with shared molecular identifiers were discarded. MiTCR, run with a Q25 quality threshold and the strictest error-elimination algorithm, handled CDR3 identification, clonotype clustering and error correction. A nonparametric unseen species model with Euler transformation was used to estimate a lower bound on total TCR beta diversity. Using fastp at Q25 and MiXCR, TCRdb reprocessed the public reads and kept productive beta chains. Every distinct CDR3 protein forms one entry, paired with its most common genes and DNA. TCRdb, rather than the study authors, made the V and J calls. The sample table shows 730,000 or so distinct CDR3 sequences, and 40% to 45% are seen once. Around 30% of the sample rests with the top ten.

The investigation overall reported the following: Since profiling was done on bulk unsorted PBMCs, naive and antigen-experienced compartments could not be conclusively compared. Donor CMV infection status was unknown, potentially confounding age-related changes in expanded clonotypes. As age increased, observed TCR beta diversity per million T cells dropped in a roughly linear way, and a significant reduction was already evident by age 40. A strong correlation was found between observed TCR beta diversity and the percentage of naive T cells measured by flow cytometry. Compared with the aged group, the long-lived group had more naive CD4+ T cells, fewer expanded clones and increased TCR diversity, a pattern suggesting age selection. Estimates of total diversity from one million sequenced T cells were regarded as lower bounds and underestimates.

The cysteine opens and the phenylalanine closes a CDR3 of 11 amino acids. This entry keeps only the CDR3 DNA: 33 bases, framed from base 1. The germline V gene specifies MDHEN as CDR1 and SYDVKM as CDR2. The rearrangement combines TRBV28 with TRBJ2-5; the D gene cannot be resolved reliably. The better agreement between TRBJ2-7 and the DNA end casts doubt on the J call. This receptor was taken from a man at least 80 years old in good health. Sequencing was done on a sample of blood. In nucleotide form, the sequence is TGTGCCGCAATGGACGTTGACGAGCAGTACTTC. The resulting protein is CAAMDVDEQYF.